A selection of T cell receptor beta chains follows, all from one sample in a study of Tregs in tolerant kidney transplant recipients. TCRdb keeps only in-frame clones here, not all; method: immunoSEQ multiplex PCR. Of about 110,000 clones in the sample, about 90% were seen once. The source was CD4+ T cells from blood, collected before the transplant. Receptor source: a human donor who received a combined kidney and bone marrow transplant. Both conserved end residues are part of each CDR3. The D gene is left open where the match is weak. Clone size appears in some rows only: once, few, many, or a class for an expanded clone.

d_call,v_call,j_call,clone_size,cdr3_aa,cdr3_nt
NA,TRBV5-1,TRBJ1-1,NA,CASSLTGNTEAFF,TGCGCCAGCAGCTTGACGGGGAACACTGAAGCTTTCTTT
TRBD1,TRBV5-1,TRBJ1-2,few,CASSDQGTEGYTF,TGCGCCAGCAGCGATCAGGGGACAGAGGGCTACACCTTC
TRBD2,TRBV19,TRBJ2-3,NA,CASTWTSGRKDTQYF,TGTGCCAGTACCTGGACTAGCGGGAGAAAGGATACGCAGTATTTT
TRBD1,TRBV5-4,TRBJ2-2,NA,CASSSPGQLVANTGELFF,TGTGCCAGCAGCTCACCGGGACAGTTAGTAGCGAACACCGGGGAGCTGTTTTTT
TRBD2,TRBV6-1,TRBJ2-2,NA,CASSEEGRAGASGELFF,TGTGCCAGCAGTGAAGAGGGAAGAGCGGGGGCGAGCGGGGAGCTGTTTTTT
TRBD1,TRBV10-3,TRBJ2-6,once,CAIRQGAGANVLTF,TGTGCCATCAGACAGGGGGCTGGGGCCAACGTCCTGACTTTC
TRBD2,TRBV5-4,TRBJ2-1,NA,CASSSKTSGPYNEQFF,TGTGCCAGCAGCTCGAAGACTAGCGGGCCCTACAATGAGCAGTTCTTC
TRBD1,TRBV5-1,TRBJ1-2,once,CASSLGDRALGDGYTF,TGCGCCAGCAGCTTGGGGGACAGGGCCCTAGGAGATGGCTACACCTTC
NA,TRBV30,TRBJ1-1,once,CAWSVNGNTEAFF,TGTGCCTGGAGTGTCAACGGGAACACTGAAGCTTTCTTT
TRBD2,TRBV5-4,TRBJ2-5,NA,CASSDVRGGGEETQYF,TGTGCCAGCAGCGACGTTCGGGGCGGGGGGGAAGAGACCCAGTACTTC
NA,TRBV7-2,TRBJ2-1,NA,CASSLSRATYNEQFF,TGTGCCAGCAGCTTAAGTCGCGCAACCTACAATGAGCAGTTCTTC
NA,TRBV7-6,TRBJ2-1,NA,CASSRGPAGVGDEQFF,TGTGCCAGCAGCCGGGGGCCCGCGGGAGTAGGGGATGAGCAGTTCTTC
NA,TRBV4-1,TRBJ1-2,few,CASSQNYRGYTF,TGCGCCAGCAGCCAAAACTATAGAGGCTACACCTTC
TRBD2,TRBV30,TRBJ2-3,NA,CAFGGGKTDTQYF,TGTGCCTTCGGCGGGGGGAAGACAGATACGCAGTATTTT
NA,TRBV2,TRBJ1-1,NA,CASNTGGRDTEAFF,TGTGCCAGCAACACCGGAGGGCGGGATACTGAAGCTTTCTTT
TRBD2,TRBV5-1,TRBJ2-3,NA,CASRGSGTSVDTQYF,TGCGCCAGCAGGGGCTCCGGGACTAGCGTAGATACGCAGTATTTT
TRBD2,TRBV28,TRBJ2-3,NA,CASSMPGLAESTDTQYF,TGTGCCAGCAGTATGCCGGGGCTAGCGGAAAGCACAGATACGCAGTATTTT
NA,TRBV29-1,TRBJ2-5,NA,CSVEAGRSVTPGETQYF,TGCAGCGTTGAGGCGGGGCGCTCAGTCACCCCGGGAGAGACCCAGTACTTC
TRBD1,TRBV29-1,TRBJ1-1,NA,CSVEVGTGLRAFF,TGCAGCGTTGAAGTCGGGACAGGGCTTCGCGCTTTCTTT
NA,TRBV7-9,TRBJ1-2,few,CASSPAGLVQGYTF,TGTGCCAGCAGCCCCGCGGGGCTTGTTCAAGGCTACACCTTC
NA,TRBV6-6,TRBJ1-4,NA,CASSLDLGGREKLFF,TGTGCCAGCAGCCTTGACTTGGGGGGGCGAGAAAAACTGTTTTTT
NA,TRBV19,TRBJ1-2,NA,CASSDQGGGYTF,TGTGCCAGTAGTGACCAGGGAGGCGGCTACACCTTC
TRBD2,TRBV9,TRBJ2-3,NA,CASSTWTSKGGTQYF,TGTGCCAGCAGCACTTGGACTAGCAAGGGCGGTACGCAGTATTTT
TRBD1,TRBV5-6,TRBJ1-1,NA,CASSSPGQGGTEAFF,TGTGCCAGCAGCTCTCCGGGACAGGGGGGCACTGAAGCTTTCTTT
NA,TRBV5-1,TRBJ1-1,NA,CASSPRGLGTEAFF,TGCGCCAGCAGCCCGCGAGGGCTGGGTACTGAAGCTTTCTTT
TRBD1,TRBV9,TRBJ1-2,NA,CASSVIVDRGSGYTF,TGTGCCAGCAGCGTAATAGTCGACAGGGGGTCTGGCTACACCTTC
NA,TRBV6-1,TRBJ1-5,NA,CASSEEAVGHNQPQHF,TGTGCCAGCAGTGAAGAAGCGGTGGGACACAATCAGCCCCAGCATTTT
NA,TRBV7-2,TRBJ2-5,NA,CASSRDSGQSSGYF,TGTGCCAGCAGCCGGGACTCCGGGCAGAGTTCGGGGTACTTC
NA,TRBV6-1,TRBJ2-6,NA,CASSGGLKYSGANVLTF,TGTGCCAGCAGTGGGGGACTGAAATACTCTGGGGCCAACGTCCTGACTTTC
TRBD2,TRBV18,TRBJ2-5,NA,CASSPIAGVLQETQYF,TGTGCCAGCTCACCCATAGCGGGGGTCCTCCAAGAGACCCAGTACTTC
NA,TRBV6-1,TRBJ2-3,NA,CASTLTGDTQYF,TGTGCCAGCACCCTAACAGGGGATACGCAGTATTTT
NA,TRBV5-5,TRBJ1-2,NA,CASSELPTEGGYTF,TGTGCCAGCAGCGAACTACCAACAGAGGGTGGCTACACCTTC
TRBD1,TRBV29-1,TRBJ1-2,NA,CSVEGQGARYGYTF,TGCAGCGTTGAAGGACAGGGGGCGAGATATGGCTACACCTTC
TRBD1,TRBV5-5,TRBJ1-1,NA,CASSLGPGTGRNTEAFF,TGTGCCAGCAGCTTGGGACCCGGGACAGGGAGGAACACTGAAGCTTTCTTT
NA,TRBV28,TRBJ2-2,NA,CATGPGELFF,TGTGCCACTGGGCCGGGGGAGCTGTTTTTT
NA,TRBV6-5,TRBJ2-5,NA,CASSSGGGDQETQYF,TGTGCCAGCAGTTCCGGCGGAGGGGACCAAGAGACCCAGTACTTC
TRBD1,TRBV9,TRBJ2-1,NA,CASRGQGAKYNEQFF,TGTGCCAGCAGGGGACAGGGGGCGAAGTACAATGAGCAGTTCTTC
NA,TRBV2,TRBJ2-1,NA,CASSVELIYNEQFF,TGTGCCAGCAGTGTAGAACTTATCTACAATGAGCAGTTCTTC
TRBD2,TRBV6-5,TRBJ2-1,NA,CASRGYGGNEQFF,TGTGCCAGCAGGGGGTACGGGGGGAATGAGCAGTTCTTC
TRBD2,TRBV7-9,TRBJ2-7,NA,CASSLAGGHEQYF,TGTGCCAGCAGTTTAGCGGGGGGACACGAGCAGTACTTC
TRBD2,TRBV19,TRBJ2-5,few,CASSLGTSPETQYF,TGTGCCAGTAGTTTGGGGACTAGTCCAGAGACCCAGTACTTC
NA,TRBV7-2,TRBJ1-2,once,CASSLMGVRTYGYTF,TGTGCCAGCAGCTTAATGGGAGTACGGACCTATGGCTACACCTTC
TRBD1,TRBV28,TRBJ1-5,NA,CASIRDRSNQPQHF,TGTGCCAGCATCCGGGACAGGAGCAATCAGCCCCAGCATTTT
NA,TRBV5-1,TRBJ1-2,NA,CASSLIQGNYGYTF,TGCGCCAGCAGCTTGATCCAGGGGAACTATGGCTACACCTTC
NA,TRBV2,TRBJ2-1,NA,CASIRRLATTSHNEQFF,TGTGCCAGCATACGTCGGCTAGCGACAACATCGCACAATGAGCAGTTCTTC
TRBD1,TRBV18,TRBJ2-5,NA,CASSSGTGESETQYF,TGTGCCAGCTCATCCGGGACAGGGGAGTCGGAGACCCAGTACTTC
NA,TRBV6-1,TRBJ1-1,NA,CASSEYSFF,TGTGCCAGCAGTGAATATAGCTTCTTT
NA,TRBV18,TRBJ1-1,NA,CASSPQEANTEAFF,TGTGCCAGCTCACCACAGGAGGCGAACACTGAAGCTTTCTTT
TRBD1,TRBV18,TRBJ1-2,NA,CASSPLAGGNGYTF,TGTGCCAGCTCCCCTTTGGCAGGGGGGAATGGCTACACCTTC